This T cell receptor beta chain is drawn from a study of T-cell reconstitution after alpha-beta-depleted transplantation in children. The authors prepared the TCRbeta library with unique molecular identifiers. TCRdb reprocessed the PCR reads via MiXCR and lists one record per CDR3 protein. Of roughly 200,000 distinct CDR3 sequences in the sample, around 7% are singletons; the top ten hold 3% to 3.5%. This clonotype was seen ten or more times. This CDR3 comprises 14 residues. Per the germline V gene, CDR1 is SGHVS and CDR2 is FQNEAQ. Trimming pared 3 bases from V and 2 bases from J, leaving 11 bases between.

This clonotype was sampled from a human donor who donated a stem cell graft to a child with Wiskott-Aldrich syndrome. The chain carries TRBV7-8 and TRBJ2-7; the D gene is possibly TRBD1 (6 bases). This specimen consisted of PBMCs from the stem cell graft donor, obtained from the stem cell graft. CDR3 DNA: TGTGCCAGCAGCTTCAGGGACAAGGCCTACGAGCAGTACTTC. Translating it yields CASSFRDKAYEQYF.